This T cell receptor beta chain derives from a study of control samples from healthy donors and cancer patients. V lost 6 bases, J lost 4 bases, and 4 bases stayed unmatched. The CDR3 has 15 amino acids. Germline assignment: CDR1 MNHEY and CDR2 SMNVEV (reference sequence). Method: immunoSEQ multiplex PCR; TCRdb's copy keeps in-frame clones and lacks some. The sample has around 15,000 clones; 80% to 90% are singletons. The rearrangement uses TRBV27 and TRBJ2-1; 12 bases agree with TRBD2. Input material: PBMCs. This sequence was found in a woman aged 65 to 85 with colorectal cancer. Here the CDR3 reads CASRRTSGEYNEQFF. DNA of the CDR3: TGTGCCAGCAGGCGGACTAGCGGGGAATACAATGAGCAGTTCTTC.